This T cell receptor beta chain was captured in a study of shared clonotypes between healthy human individuals. Study-level results: Few donors limited the genetic and exposure-history diversity represented.

V lost 5 bases to trimming and J lost 7 bases; unmatched junction nucleotides: 6. Looked up from germline, CDR1 is PRHDT and CDR2 is FYEKMQ (reference sequence). This CDR3 region has 13 residues. CD45RO-negative CD8 cells positively selected for CCR7 made up the naive population, which excluded terminally differentiated effector memory CD45RA+ cells. All participating donors were Caucasian adults from Nashville, Tennessee. In the original processing: Junction-only sequences produced by ImmunoSEQ had no quality scores, so filtering differed. Repertoires were generated with immunoSEQ multiplex PCR, while TCRdb's copy carries only in-frame clones and drops some. The V and J calls and clone size are taken from that table; D and trimming were inferred from the DNA. The repertoire holds about 1,900,000 clones, with about 95% as singletons. About this clone itself: Its antigen is still unknown.

This chain links TRBV13 with TRBJ1-1; 8 bases map to TRBD1. What was sequenced was naive CD8+ T cells sorted from blood. The sequence came from a man between 18 and 29 years old in good health. The CDR3 sequence is CASSPDRVDEAFF. As DNA, the CDR3 is TGTGCCAGCAGCCCGGACAGGGTGGATGAAGCTTTCTTT.